The 15 T cell receptor beta chains below were found in one sample sequenced in a study of shared clonotypes between healthy human individuals. Generated by immunoSEQ multiplex PCR, the TCRdb table keeps only in-frame clones and is missing some. The sample consists of about 1.5 million clones, roughly 95% of them appearing once. Material for sequencing was naive CD4+ T cells sorted from blood. Subset indicated: CD45RA+ positively selected. The receptors here all came from a man aged 30 to 39 in good health.

The rearrangement links TRBV6-6 to TRBJ2-7; 7 bases are shared with TRBD1. The ends lost 2 bases at V and 0 bases at J; junction bases unmatched: 7. The CDR3 length is 16 residues. Germline V gives CDR1 MNHNY, CDR2 SVGAGI (reference sequence). CDR3 sequence reads: CASSYRGQAFSYEQYF. The CDR3 DNA sequence: TGTGCCAGCAGTTACCGCGGACAGGCATTCTCCTACGAGCAGTACTTC.

The chain couples TRBV10-3 to TRBJ2-2; D might be TRBD1 (7 bases). The V gene's germline CDR1 is ENHRY and CDR2 SYGVKD. The CDR3 covers 15 residues. The V gene lost 5 bases and the J gene lost 7 bases, with 17 bases spanning the gap. The CDR3, as DNA: TGTGCCATCAGTATAACAGGGGAGGCGGGCGGGGAGCTGTTTTTT. Its translation: CAISITGEAGGELFF.

The chain carries TRBV6-1 and TRBJ2-2, with TRBD2 matching 9 bases. Germline loops: CDR1 MNHNS, CDR2 SASEGT. The CDR3 sequence is 14 residues long. V was clipped by 7 bases and J by 7 bases; unmatched bases: 7. The CDR3 nucleotides are TGTGCCAGCATTAGCGGGAGCCTAAGCGGGGAGCTGTTTTTT. Translating gives CASISGSLSGELFF.

This clone was observed a single time. The rearrangement joins TRBV28 to TRBJ2-5, with D hard to call. The CDR3 sequence is 11 residues long. V dropped 6 bases and J dropped 2 bases, with 4 bases sitting between them. The V gene's germline CDR1 is MDHEN and CDR2 SYDVKM. For the CDR3, the DNA is TGTGCCAGCAGGCAACAAGAGACCCAGTACTTC. This gives the protein CASRQQETQYF.

The V call is TRBV6-5, the J call TRBJ1-3, with D uncertain. Germline values: CDR1 MNHEY, CDR2 SVGAGI. The ends were cut back, 0 bases at V and 0 bases at J, with 6 bases in the middle. This CDR3 comprises 15 residues. CDR3 residues: CASSYSAVSGNTIYF. The CDR3 DNA reads TGTGCCAGCAGTTACTCGGCAGTCTCTGGAAACACCATATATTTT.

The chain joins TRBV15 to TRBJ2-3; possibly TRBD2 for D (6 bases). The germline V and J ends were trimmed by 4 bases and 5 bases, with 19 bases remaining between them. This CDR3 contains 16 residues. Germline CDR1 and CDR2: LNHNV and YYDKDF (reference sequence). CDR3 region: CATSKASGVWGDTQYF. In DNA form, the CDR3 reads TGTGCCACCAGCAAAGCATCGGGAGTATGGGGAGATACGCAGTATTTT.

Points on this clone: Other DNA sequences from this sample encode an identical CDR3 as well. The V call is TRBV28, the J call TRBJ2-2; D is uncertain. CDR1 and CDR2 (germline): MDHEN, SYDVKM. V was trimmed by 4 bases and J by 2 bases, leaving 5 bases between them. The CDR3 extends over 13 amino acids. The CDR3 sequence is CASSSLNTGELFF. In DNA form, the CDR3 reads TGTGCCAGCAGTTCCCTTAACACCGGGGAGCTGTTTTTT.

The chain joins TRBV5-4 to TRBJ2-1, with D perhaps matching TRBD2 (6 bases). The CDR3 contains 17 residues. V lost 4 bases and J 1 base, leaving 18 bases between the germline ends. The germline CDR1 and CDR2 sequences are SGHNT and YYREEE (reference sequence). The CDR3 loop is CASSPKDGSGSYNEQFF. The CDR3 DNA is TGTGCCAGCAGCCCCAAGGATGGCAGCGGGTCCTACAATGAGCAGTTCTTC.

This chain joins TRBV7-3 and TRBJ1-4; D may be TRBD1 (5 bases). The CDR3 extends over 15 amino acids. Germline CDR1 reads SGHTA; CDR2 reads FQGTGA. The V end was cut by 1 base, the J end by 3 bases, with 9 bases between. CDR3 protein: CASSLSGGSNEKLFF. In DNA form, the CDR3 reads TGTGCCAGCAGCTTAAGTGGGGGATCTAATGAAAAACTGTTTTTT.

V and J are TRBV30 and TRBJ2-3; D is unresolved. Germline assignment: CDR1 GTSNPN and CDR2 SVGIG (reference sequence). Trimming left V 2 bases short and J 5 bases short, with 5 bases between. The CDR3 runs 11 residues. The CDR3 DNA sequence: TGTGCCTGGAGTCCGCTAGATACGCAGTATTTT. This translates into CAWSPLDTQYF.

The chain joins TRBV18 to TRBJ1-5, with 8 bases aligning to TRBD1. The length of the CDR3 is 14 residues. V shed 4 bases and J 4 bases; nucleotides not matched to a gene: 3. Germline CDR1 reads KGHSH; CDR2 reads LQKENI. The CDR3 DNA reads as TGTGCCAGCTCACTGGACAGGGCTAATCAGCCCCAGCATTTT. Encoded protein: CASSLDRANQPQHF.

This chain joins TRBV28 and TRBJ1-2; a weak D match, TRBD1 (5 bases). The CDR3 spans 14 residues. The ends were cut back, 2 bases at V and 7 bases at J, with 14 bases in the middle. CDR1 is MDHEN and CDR2 is SYDVKM in the germline V gene. CDR3 protein: CASSLKVQGAGYTF. CDR3 nucleotide sequence: TGTGCCAGCAGTTTAAAGGTTCAGGGTGCTGGCTACACCTTC.

Comment on this clone: Other DNA sequences in the same sample also yield this CDR3. The chain employs TRBV18 and TRBJ2-1; D remains ambiguous. From germline, CDR1 is KGHSH and CDR2 LQKENI. This CDR3 spans 15 amino acids. Trimming stripped 3 bases from V and 0 bases from J, with 9 bases between. The CDR3: CASSPPSSSYNEQFF. The CDR3 nucleotides are TGTGCCAGCTCACCTCCCTCGAGCTCCTACAATGAGCAGTTCTTC. Based on the CDR3 plus reference TRBV18 and TRBJ2-1, the full variable domain is NAGVMQNPRHLVRRRGQEARLRCSPMKGHSHVYWYRQLPEEGLKFMVYLQKENIIDESGMPKERFSAEFPKEGPSILRIQQVVRGDSAAYFCASSPPSSSYNEQFFGPGTRLTVL.

The chain has TRBV7-9 and TRBJ2-7; no firm D call. The germline gives CDR1 SEHNR, CDR2 FQNEAQ (reference sequence). The CDR3 has 12 residues. Trimming shortened V by 0 bases and J by 6 bases, and 6 bases separated the two germline ends. As DNA, the CDR3 is TGTGCCAGCAGCTTAGCGGTTTCCGAGCAGTACTTC. Amino acids: CASSLAVSEQYF.

The chain has TRBV28 and TRBJ1-2; D is possibly TRBD1 (5 bases). The CDR3 has 12 residues. The ends were cut back, 6 bases at V and 7 bases at J, with 12 bases in the middle. Germline loops: CDR1 MDHEN, CDR2 SYDVKM. CDR3 bases: TGTGCCAGCAGGGGGCTAACGGGTGGCTACACCTTC. It specifies CASRGLTGGYTF.